The present T cell receptor (beta chain) was sequenced within a study of identical twins. Study-wide results and limits: Monozygotic twins shared more out-of-frame TCR alpha than recombination models predicted.

Carrying unique molecular identifiers, the cDNA also gained a universal primer site through template switching. Each CDR3 protein is one row after TCRdb ran MiXCR on the 5' RACE reads. The top ten clones hold approximately 12% of a sample with about 100,000 distinct CDR3 sequences, roughly 6% of them seen once. The CDR3 length is 13 residues. The J segment lost 5 bases and the V segment lost 7 bases, leaving 11 bases of the junction unmatched. CDR1 is DFQATT, CDR2 SNEGSKA, per germline (reference sequence). On this clonotype: What it binds is unknown.

The chain uses TRBV20-1 and TRBJ2-7, with 7 bases fitting TRBD1. The specimen sequenced was memory T cells sorted from blood. This clonotype was sampled from a woman aged 50 to 60 in good health. CDR3: CSVSTGPINEQYF. The CDR3 region has the DNA TGCAGTGTCTCGACAGGGCCTATAAACGAGCAGTACTTC.